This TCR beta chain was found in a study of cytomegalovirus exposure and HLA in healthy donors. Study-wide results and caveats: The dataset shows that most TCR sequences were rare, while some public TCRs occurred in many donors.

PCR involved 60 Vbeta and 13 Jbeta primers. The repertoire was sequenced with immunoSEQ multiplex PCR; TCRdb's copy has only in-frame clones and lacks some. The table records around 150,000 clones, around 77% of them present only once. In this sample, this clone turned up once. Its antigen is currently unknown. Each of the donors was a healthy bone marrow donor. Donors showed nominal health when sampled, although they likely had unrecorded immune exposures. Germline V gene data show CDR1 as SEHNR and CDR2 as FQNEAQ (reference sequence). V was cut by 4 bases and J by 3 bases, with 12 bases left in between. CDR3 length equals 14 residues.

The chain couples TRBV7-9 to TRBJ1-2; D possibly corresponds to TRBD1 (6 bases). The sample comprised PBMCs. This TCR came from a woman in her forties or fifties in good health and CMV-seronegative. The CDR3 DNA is TGTGCCAGCAGCTCGGGGGGGCTATACTATGGCTACACCTTC. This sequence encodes CASSSGGLYYGYTF.